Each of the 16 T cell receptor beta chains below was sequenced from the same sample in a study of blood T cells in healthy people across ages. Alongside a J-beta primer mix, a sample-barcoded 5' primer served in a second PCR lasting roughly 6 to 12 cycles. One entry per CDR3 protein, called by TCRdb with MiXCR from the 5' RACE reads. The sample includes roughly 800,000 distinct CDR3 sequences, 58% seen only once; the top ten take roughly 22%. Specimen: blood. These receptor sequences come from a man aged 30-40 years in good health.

The CDR3 here is CATSRVQGFRNEQYF. The CDR3 nucleotides are TGTGCCACCAGCAGAGTGCAAGGGTTCAGGAACGAGCAGTACTTC. The genes are TRBV15 and TRBJ2-5; D gene uncertain. Judging by the DNA end, TRBJ2-7 fits better; the J call may be wrong. Germline V gives CDR1 LNHNV, CDR2 YYDKDF (reference sequence). The CDR3 consists of 15 residues.

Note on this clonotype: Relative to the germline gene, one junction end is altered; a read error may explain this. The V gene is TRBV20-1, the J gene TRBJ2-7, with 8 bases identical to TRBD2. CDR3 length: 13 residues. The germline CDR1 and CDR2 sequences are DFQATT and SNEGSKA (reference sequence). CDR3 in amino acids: CSTRGSGNSEQYF. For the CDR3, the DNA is TGCAGTACTAGGGGTAGCGGGAACAGCGAGCAGTACTTC.

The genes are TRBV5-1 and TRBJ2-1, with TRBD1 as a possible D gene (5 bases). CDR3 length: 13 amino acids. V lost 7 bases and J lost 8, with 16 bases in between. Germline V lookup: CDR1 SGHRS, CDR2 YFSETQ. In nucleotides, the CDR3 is TGCGCCAGCTCTAATCAGGGTTTGGATGAGCAGTTCTTC. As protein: CASSNQGLDEQFF.

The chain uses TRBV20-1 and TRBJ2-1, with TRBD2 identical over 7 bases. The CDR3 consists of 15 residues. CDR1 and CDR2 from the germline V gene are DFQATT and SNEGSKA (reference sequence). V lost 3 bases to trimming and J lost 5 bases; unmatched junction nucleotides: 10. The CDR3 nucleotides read TGCAGTGCTAGCCGGGGACGCGCGGGGGACAATGAGCAGTTCTTC. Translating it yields CSASRGRAGDNEQFF.

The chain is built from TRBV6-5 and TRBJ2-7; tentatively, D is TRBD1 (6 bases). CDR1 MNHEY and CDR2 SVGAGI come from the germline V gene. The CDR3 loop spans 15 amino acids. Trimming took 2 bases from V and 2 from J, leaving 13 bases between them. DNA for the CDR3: TGTGCCAGCAGTTACGATGGACAGCCAACCTACGAGCAGTACTTC. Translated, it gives CASSYDGQPTYEQYF.

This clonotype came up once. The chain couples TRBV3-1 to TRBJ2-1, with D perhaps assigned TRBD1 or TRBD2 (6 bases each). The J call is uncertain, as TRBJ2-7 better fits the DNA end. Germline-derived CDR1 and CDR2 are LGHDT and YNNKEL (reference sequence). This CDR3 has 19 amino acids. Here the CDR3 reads CASSQEIWTGASSYNEQYF. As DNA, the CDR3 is TGTGCCAGCAGCCAAGAAATCTGGACGGGGGCAAGCTCCTACAATGAGCAGTACTTC.

CDR3 in amino acids: CASSFTTGGRSPLHF. CDR3 bases: TGCGCCAGCAGCTTCACTACCGGGGGTCGTTCACCCCTCCACTTT. J is TRBJ1-6 and V is TRBV5-1; a possible D gene is TRBD1 (5 bases). The CDR3 loop spans 15 amino acids. Germline V gene data show CDR1 as SGHRS and CDR2 as YFSETQ. Between the trimmed V and J ends, which lost 2 bases and 9 bases, there was a span of 15 bases.

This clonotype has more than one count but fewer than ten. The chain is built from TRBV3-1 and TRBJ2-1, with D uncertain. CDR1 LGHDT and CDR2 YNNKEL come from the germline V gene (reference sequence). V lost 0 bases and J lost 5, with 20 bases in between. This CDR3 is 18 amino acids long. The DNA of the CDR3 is TGTGCCAGCAGCCAAGATCTTCCGGGCCTAGTCGATAACAATGAGCAGTTCTTC. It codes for CASSQDLPGLVDNNEQFF.

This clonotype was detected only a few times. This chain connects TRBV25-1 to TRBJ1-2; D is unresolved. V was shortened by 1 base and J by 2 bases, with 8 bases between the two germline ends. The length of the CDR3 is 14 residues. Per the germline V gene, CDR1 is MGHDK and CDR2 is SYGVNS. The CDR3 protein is CASSEWFPNYGYTF. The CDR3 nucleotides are TGTGCCAGCAGTGAATGGTTCCCCAACTATGGCTACACCTTC.

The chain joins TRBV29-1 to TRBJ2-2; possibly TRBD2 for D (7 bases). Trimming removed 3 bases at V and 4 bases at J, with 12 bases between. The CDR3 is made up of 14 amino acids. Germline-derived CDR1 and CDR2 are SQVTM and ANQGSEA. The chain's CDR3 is CSVDRGAGTGELFF. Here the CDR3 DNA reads TGCAGCGTTGATCGGGGGGCTGGCACCGGGGAGCTGTTTTTT.

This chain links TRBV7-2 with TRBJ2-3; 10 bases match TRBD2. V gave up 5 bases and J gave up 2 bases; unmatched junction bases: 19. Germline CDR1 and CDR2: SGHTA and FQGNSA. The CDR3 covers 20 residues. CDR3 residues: CASSQPVTPRTSGPTDTQYF. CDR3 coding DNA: TGTGCCAGCAGCCAACCGGTGACCCCAAGGACTAGCGGACCCACAGATACGCAGTATTTT.

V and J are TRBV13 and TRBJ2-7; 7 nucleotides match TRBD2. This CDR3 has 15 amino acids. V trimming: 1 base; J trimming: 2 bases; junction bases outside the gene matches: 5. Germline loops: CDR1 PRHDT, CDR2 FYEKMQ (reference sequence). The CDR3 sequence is CASSLVREIPYEQYF. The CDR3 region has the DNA TGTGCCAGCAGCTTAGTGCGGGAGATCCCCTACGAGCAGTACTTC.

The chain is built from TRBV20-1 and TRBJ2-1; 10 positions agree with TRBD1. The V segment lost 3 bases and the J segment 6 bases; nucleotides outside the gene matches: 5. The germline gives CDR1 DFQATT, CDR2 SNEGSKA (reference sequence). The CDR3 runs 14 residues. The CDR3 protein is CSARWDRGFNEQFF. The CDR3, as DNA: TGCAGTGCTAGGTGGGACAGGGGTTTCAATGAGCAGTTCTTC.

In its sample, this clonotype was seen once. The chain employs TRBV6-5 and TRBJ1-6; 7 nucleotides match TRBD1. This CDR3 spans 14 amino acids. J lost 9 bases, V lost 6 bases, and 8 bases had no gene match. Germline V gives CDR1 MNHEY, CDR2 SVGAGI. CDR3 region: CASREYRGGSPLHF. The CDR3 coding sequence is TGTGCCAGCAGGGAATACAGGGGAGGTTCACCCCTCCACTTT.

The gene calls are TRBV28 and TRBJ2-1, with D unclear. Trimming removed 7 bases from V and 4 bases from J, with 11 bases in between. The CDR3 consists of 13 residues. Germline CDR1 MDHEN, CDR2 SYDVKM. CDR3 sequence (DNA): TGTGCCAGCACGAAATTGGGATACAATGAGCAGTTCTTC. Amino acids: CASTKLGYNEQFF.

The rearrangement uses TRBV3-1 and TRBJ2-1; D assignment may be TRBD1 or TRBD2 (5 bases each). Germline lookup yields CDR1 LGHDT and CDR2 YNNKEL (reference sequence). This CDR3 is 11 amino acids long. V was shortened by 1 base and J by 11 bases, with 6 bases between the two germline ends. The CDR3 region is CASSQVGQQFF. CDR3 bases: TGTGCCAGCAGCCAAGTGGGACAGCAGTTCTTC.